This T cell receptor (beta chain) was recovered during a study of T cell clonotyping in hematopoietic cell transplantation. The method was immunoSEQ multiplex PCR; TCRdb's version includes in-frame clones alone and lacks a portion of them. Seen here are approximately 44,000 clones, 95% observed once, and the top ten hold approximately 1%. Findings and caveats of the study: Few recipient clonotypes overlapped donors; over 97% were de novo at given depth. After transplant, recipient diversity fell while pathologically expanded clonotypes grew through day 180. CD4 and CD8 repertoire contributions could not be separated without sorting. Higher Inverse Simpson Index values in graft donor and pretransplant recipient predicted broader posttransplant TCR diversity.

Regarding this clone: Its matching antigen is unknown.

The CDR3 is 18 amino acids. Sequencing was done on a sample of peripheral blood mononuclear cells. J is TRBJ2-7 and V is TRBV21-1; TRBD2 was called by the table and not checked on the DNA. TRBV21-1 is labeled a pseudogene. The clonotype was recovered from a man under 40 in good health. Some clones in this sample may be carry-over from other donors' samples. CDR3 sequence: CASSKVRQPGLTLYEQYF. CDR3 DNA sequence: TGTGCCAGCAGCAAAGTACGGCAGCCGGGACTAACCCTCTACGAGCAGTACTTC.